These 18 T cell receptor beta chains were sequenced from one sample in a study of T cell responses to AZD1222 COVID-19 vaccine listed by TCRdb under 2021. Library construction relied on the immunoSEQ multiplex PCR assay. TCRdb stores this immuneACCESS table with in-frame sequences only. Part of the clones is absent; in the studies checked, under half of the shortfall reflects unresolved V genes, and no reason is known for the rest. Counted in this sample were roughly 80,000 clones; 75% to 90% of them appeared once. The top ten hold around 5% of the sample. The meaning of the sample's time point label: baseline before first vaccination. Source: peripheral blood, taken on day 0 of AZD1222 vaccination. The receptors stem from an adult in good health.

This chain uses TRBV18 with TRBJ1-1; D is unclear. V lost 2 bases, J lost 0 bases, and 10 bases lay in between. The CDR3 runs to 15 residues. CDR1 and CDR2 from the germline V gene are KGHSH and LQKENI. The CDR3 nucleotides are TGTGCCAGCTCACCAATGGGCCTGGTGAACACTGAAGCTTTCTTT. Protein product: CASSPMGLVNTEAFF.

The CDR3 sequence is CASSGPGRVDTEAFF. CDR3 coding DNA: TGTGCCAGCAGCGGGCCCGGCAGGGTCGACACTGAAGCTTTCTTT. J is TRBJ1-1 and V is TRBV9; a possible D gene is TRBD1 (5 bases). Per the germline V gene, CDR1 is SGDLS and CDR2 is YYNGEE. Between the trimmed V and J ends, which lost 3 bases and 3 bases, there was a span of 15 bases. The CDR3 is 15 amino acids.

DNA for the CDR3: TGTGCCAGCAGCCTTCCAAGGGGAAATTCACCCCTCCACTTT. This sequence encodes CASSLPRGNSPLHF. The J gene is TRBJ1-6, the V gene TRBV6-2 or TRBV6-3, with D perhaps TRBD1 (5 bases). With 6 bases removed from V and 7 bases from J, the gap between germline ends came to 13 bases. The CDR3 length is 14 residues. Germline V lookup: CDR1 MNHEY, CDR2 SVGEGT.

The sample holds a few counts of this clone. The J gene is TRBJ2-2, the V gene TRBV14; TRBD1 agrees at 8 bases. The J segment lost 1 base and the V segment lost 3 bases, leaving 10 bases of the junction unmatched. The CDR3 extends over 18 amino acids. In germline, CDR1 is SGHDN, CDR2 FVKESK. The CDR3 DNA reads TGTGCCAGCAGCCATCCCGACAGGGGTAGTTTGAACACCGGGGAGCTGTTTTTT. Translated, it gives CASSHPDRGSLNTGELFF.

The chain recombines TRBV30 with TRBJ1-2, with a weak D call TRBD1 (5 bases). Trimming took 2 bases from V and 0 from J, leaving 7 bases between them. The CDR3 has 13 residues. Germline values: CDR1 GTSNPN, CDR2 SVGIG (reference sequence). CDR3 nucleotides: TGTGCCTGGAGTTCGACAGCTAACTATGGCTACACCTTC. Translated, it gives CAWSSTANYGYTF.

This chain uses TRBV7-3 with TRBJ1-1; 8 nucleotides agree with TRBD1. Germline V CDR1 and CDR2: SGHTA, FQGTGA. The CDR3 spans 14 residues. The V gene end was trimmed by 5 bases and the J gene end by 5 bases; junction bases not matched to a gene: 7. The CDR3: CASSATGGGTEAFF. The CDR3 nucleotides read TGTGCCAGCAGCGCTACAGGGGGTGGAACTGAAGCTTTCTTT.

The chain couples TRBV29-1 to TRBJ1-2, with no clear D. The V gene lost 7 bases and the J gene lost 4 bases, with 13 bases spanning the gap. Germline V gene sequence: CDR1 SQVTM, CDR2 ANQGSEA. The CDR3 is 12 residues long. CDR3 nucleotides: TGCAGCGCCGGCTGGCAGCTCTATGGCTACACCTTC. It is translated as CSAGWQLYGYTF. The full variable domain, with the rest looked up from reference TRBV29-1 and TRBJ1-2, is SAVISQKPSRDICQRGTSLTIQCQVDSQVTMMFWYRQQPGQSLTLIATANQGSEATYESGFVIDKFPISRPNLTFSTLTVSNMSPEDSSIYLCSAGWQLYGYTFGSGTRLTVV.

V is TRBV30 and J is TRBJ1-3; D not resolved. Trimming removed 0 bases from V and 0 bases from J, with 9 bases in between. CDR1 and CDR2 (germline): GTSNPN, SVGIG (reference sequence). The CDR3 has 15 residues. CDR3 DNA sequence: TGTGCCTGGAGTGTACAACCAATCTCTGGAAACACCATATATTTT. It translates to CAWSVQPISGNTIYF.

This clone has only a few counts. The V call is TRBV14, the J call TRBJ2-1; D not certain. CDR3 length: 16 amino acids. Trimming took off 1 base at V and 8 bases at J, with 18 bases between the two ends. CDR1 is SGHDN and CDR2 is FVKESK in the germline V gene. The CDR3 sequence is CASSQVGYSFSHEQFF. The CDR3 region has the DNA TGTGCCAGCAGCCAAGTGGGCTATTCTTTCTCCCATGAGCAGTTCTTC.

The chain uses TRBV5-4 and TRBJ2-3; 8 nucleotides line up with TRBD2. With 0 bases clipped from V and 2 bases from J, the junction kept 11 bases outside the gene matches. This CDR3 contains 18 residues. In germline, CDR1 is SGHNT, CDR2 YYREEE (reference sequence). Here the CDR3 reads CASSLGGGRGGYTDTQYF. Here the CDR3 DNA reads TGTGCCAGCAGCTTGGGAGGCGGACGGGGGGGATACACAGATACGCAGTATTTT.

The chain couples TRBV4-2 to TRBJ2-7, with TRBD1 matching over 9 bases. The CDR3 extends over 16 amino acids. CDR1 and CDR2 (germline): LGHNA, YNFKEQ. V shed 1 base and J 4 bases; nucleotides not matched to a gene: 8. CDR3 bases: TGTGCCAGCAGCCAAGGTAACAGGGGGCTTGAGTACGAGCAGTACTTC. Protein sequence: CASSQGNRGLEYEQYF.

For the CDR3, the DNA is TGCGCCAGCAGCCAAGAAAGGGGAATCTATGGCTACACCTTC. It yields the protein CASSQERGIYGYTF. The rearrangement links TRBV4-3 to TRBJ1-2; tentative D call: TRBD1 (5 bases). The CDR3 sequence is 14 residues long. Germline V CDR1 and CDR2: LGHNA, YSLEER. V lost 0 bases to trimming and J lost 4 bases, with 9 bases between them.

The chain uses TRBV5-8 and TRBJ1-2; D gene uncertain. This CDR3 has 13 residues. Between the trimmed V and J ends, which lost 5 bases and 7 bases, there was a span of 15 bases. Germline assignment: CDR1 SGHTS and CDR2 YDEGEE. The CDR3 region has the DNA TGTGCCAGCAGTCCCCGGGCCTCCGTTGGCTACACCTTC. This encodes CASSPRASVGYTF.

The chain recombines TRBV6-5 with TRBJ1-2, with D perhaps matching TRBD1 (5 bases). The CDR3 is made up of 14 amino acids. Trimming removed 0 bases from V and 4 bases from J, with 9 bases in between. CDR1 is MNHEY and CDR2 is SVGAGI in the germline V gene. DNA for the CDR3: TGTGCCAGCAGTTACTCGCAGGGCCCCTATGGCTACACCTTC. It yields the protein CASSYSQGPYGYTF.

V gene TRBV27 combines with J gene TRBJ2-2; D uncertain. The CDR3 consists of 15 residues. Trimming pared 5 bases from V and 5 bases from J, leaving 15 bases between. CDR1 and CDR2 from the germline V gene are MNHEY and SMNVEV (reference sequence). In nucleotides, the CDR3 is TGTGCCAGCAGTCCGCGTGGTGGAAGTACCGGGGAGCTGTTTTTT. As protein: CASSPRGGSTGELFF.

This chain joins TRBV11-2 and TRBJ1-2, with D perhaps matching TRBD1 (5 bases). V lost 5 bases and J 8 bases, leaving 18 bases between the germline ends. Germline V gives CDR1 SGHAT, CDR2 FQNNGV. The CDR3 covers 14 residues. CDR3 sequence: CASSKGPGSDGYTF. CDR3 nucleotide sequence: TGTGCCAGCAGCAAGGGACCGGGCTCAGACGGCTACACCTTC.

This chain uses TRBV7-9 with TRBJ1-1; 7 nucleotides line up with TRBD1. CDR1 and CDR2 (germline): SEHNR, FQNEAQ (reference sequence). The CDR3 loop spans 12 amino acids. The ends lost 9 bases at V and 6 bases at J; junction bases unmatched: 7. The CDR3 sequence: CASITGEAEAFF. The CDR3 DNA reads TGTGCCAGTATAACAGGGGAGGCTGAAGCTTTCTTT.

The chain uses TRBV12-5 and TRBJ2-2; D is ambiguous. Germline V gene sequence: CDR1 LGHNT, CDR2 FRNRAP. Trimming pared 7 bases from V and 7 bases from J, leaving 10 bases between. The CDR3 covers 12 residues. The CDR3 protein is CASAQVGGELFF. For the CDR3, the DNA is TGTGCTAGTGCCCAAGTGGGCGGGGAGCTGTTTTTT.